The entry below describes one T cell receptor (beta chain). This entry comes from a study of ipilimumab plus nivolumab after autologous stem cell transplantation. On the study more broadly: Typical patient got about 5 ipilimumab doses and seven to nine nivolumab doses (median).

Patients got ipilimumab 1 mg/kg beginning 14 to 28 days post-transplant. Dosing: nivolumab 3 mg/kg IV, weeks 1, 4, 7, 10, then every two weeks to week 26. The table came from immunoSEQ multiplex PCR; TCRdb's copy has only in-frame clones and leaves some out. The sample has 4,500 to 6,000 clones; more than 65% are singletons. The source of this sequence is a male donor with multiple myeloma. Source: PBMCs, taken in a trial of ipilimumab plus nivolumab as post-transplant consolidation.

CDR3 sequence (DNA): TGTGCCTGGAGTGCCAATCGACAGGGACCCAGCACAGATACGCAGTATTTT. This translates into CAWSANRQGPSTDTQYF. The J gene is TRBJ2-3, the V gene TRBV30, with 7 bases aligning to TRBD1. This CDR3 is 17 amino acids long. Looked up from germline, CDR1 is GTSNPN and CDR2 is SVGIG (reference sequence). V lost 1 base to trimming and J lost 0 bases; unmatched junction nucleotides: 10.